The clone carrying this T cell receptor beta chain was picked up a small number of times. What it binds is not known. The sample originates from a study of cytomegalovirus exposure and HLA in healthy donors. Study observations and caveats: Cytomegalovirus association was assigned to 170 or so TCR beta chains.

The CDR3 spans 14 residues. Germline V CDR1 and CDR2: MDHEN, SYDVKM. Trimming took 6 bases from V and 5 from J; bases not matched to a gene: 9. The PCR ran on 60 Vbeta and 13 Jbeta primers. Original handling: Per a later analysis, the number of unique TCR beta chains was approximately 80 million, of which around 9.9 million were shared. Assay used: immunoSEQ multiplex PCR; TCRdb lists only in-frame clones, some missing. That table furnishes V, J and clone size, whereas the DNA furnished D and trimming. The sample contains over 120,000 clones, around 73% of which appear only once. V gene TRBV28 combines with J gene TRBJ1-1, with 7 positions matching TRBD1. This TCR derives from a female donor in good health and CMV-seronegative. Sequencing was done on a sample of PBMCs. The CDR3 spells CASRTGTARTEAFF. CDR3 nucleotide sequence: TGTGCCAGCAGAACTGGGACAGCGAGAACTGAAGCTTTCTTT.